A selection of T cell receptor beta chains follows, all from one sample in a study of blood T cells in healthy people across ages. TCRdb re-called the 5' RACE reads through MiXCR, storing one row per CDR3 protein. This sample has more than 800,000 distinct CDR3 sequences, with 29% found just once. The sample comprised blood. Receptor source: an elderly woman in good health. CDR3s include the opening cysteine and the closing phenylalanine or tryptophan. The D gene is left open where the match is weak. Size is omitted from some rows. Given values are once, few, many or a class for expanded clones.

v_call	clone_size	d_call	j_call	cdr3_nt	cdr3_aa
TRBV21-1	many	.	TRBJ2-7	TGTGCCAGCAGCAATGCCTTATGGCTCAGGAGCTCCTACGAGCAGTACTTC	CASSNALWLRSSYEQYF
TRBV7-9	many	.	TRBJ1-1	TGTGCCAGCAGTAGGGGGACATTGAACACTGAAGCTTTCTTT	CASSRGTLNTEAFF
TRBV5-1	few	.	TRBJ1-1	TGCGCCAGCAGCTTGGCACGGCCCTTCTCTGAAGCTTTCTTT	CASSLARPFSEAFF
TRBV12-3/TRBV12-4	.	.	TRBJ1-4	TGTGCCAGCAGTTCCTTCCGGGACCCTCCTAATGAAAAACTGTTTTTT	CASSSFRDPPNEKLFF
TRBV4-3	many	TRBD1	TRBJ1-2	TGCGCCAGCAGCCAGGAGACAGGGACAGCAGAACTACATGGCTACACCTTC	CASSQETGTAELHGYTF
TRBV20-1	many	TRBD1	TRBJ2-5	TGCAGTGCCCCGAACAGGGGGTTAACCGGAGAGACCCAGTACTTC	CSAPNRGLTGETQYF
TRBV20-1	.	.	TRBJ1-2	TGCAGTGCTGGAGTTGACCTTAGGACAGAGTATGGCTACACCTTC	CSAGVDLRTEYGYTF
TRBV12-3/TRBV12-4	.	.	TRBJ2-2	TGTGCCAGCAGTTTCGGACAGTACACCGGGAAGCTGTTTTTT	CASSFGQYTGKLFF
TRBV6-2/TRBV6-3	.	.	TRBJ2-1	TGTGCCAGCAGACCGCCTGGACTGGGAACGGAGCAGTTCTTC	CASRPPGLGTEQFF
TRBV18	.	TRBD1	TRBJ2-6	TGTGCCAGCTCACCTGGGACAGGGGCCCGCATCTCCCACTCTGGGGCCAACGTCCTGACTTTC	CASSPGTGARISHSGANVLTF
TRBV30	many	.	TRBJ2-5	TGTGCCTGGAGTGGCACGGGCTTCGAGACCCAGTACTTC	CAWSGTGFETQYF
TRBV12-3/TRBV12-4	many	TRBD1	TRBJ2-1	TGTGCCAGCAGTCTCTCTTACGCCCGACAGGGGGCTGAGAATGAGCAGTTCTTC	CASSLSYARQGAENEQFF
TRBV20-1	many	.	TRBJ1-6	TGCAGTGCTAGATTGTTCCGGGAATCTTCTAATTCACCCCTCCACTTT	CSARLFRESSNSPLHF
TRBV12-3/TRBV12-4	.	TRBD1	TRBJ1-4	TGTGCCAGCAGTCCCCGGGACAGGCTTAATGAAAAACTGTTTTTT	CASSPRDRLNEKLFF
TRBV4-1	few	TRBD1	TRBJ1-1	TGCGCCAGCAGCCAAGATGGGACAGCTCGACACACTGAAGCTTTCTTT	CASSQDGTARHTEAFF
TRBV20-1	many	.	TRBJ2-7	TGCAGTGCTAGAGATTCAGGAACCATCTACGAGCAGTACTTC	CSARDSGTIYEQYF
TRBV9	few	.	TRBJ2-3	TGTGCCAGCAGCGTAGATCGGGGGGCTAACACACTAAGCACAGATACGCAGTATTTT	CASSVDRGANTLSTDTQYF
TRBV28	few	.	TRBJ2-5	TGTGCCAGCAGCAAGAGGCGGGGTGGAGAGACCCAGTACTTC	CASSKRRGGETQYF
TRBV7-2	many	TRBD1	TRBJ1-1	TGTGCCAGCAGCAAGGGACAGCCGAACACTGAAGCTTTCTTT	CASSKGQPNTEAFF
TRBV14	many	TRBD2	TRBJ2-1	TGTGCCAGCAGCCGGACTAGCGGGGGGTCCCAGTTCTTC	CASSRTSGGSQFF
TRBV7-2	.	.	TRBJ2-5	TGTGCCAGCAGTTTTACGACAGCGACCCAAGAGACCCAGTACTTC	CASSFTTATQETQYF
TRBV20-1	few	.	TRBJ2-6	TGCAGTGCTGCCCCCAGTTCTGGGGCCAACGTCCTGACTTTC	CSAAPSSGANVLTF
TRBV24-1	many	.	TRBJ2-1	TGTGCCACCAGTGACCCCGGGACTGGCTCCTACAATGAGCAGTTCTTC	CATSDPGTGSYNEQFF
TRBV6-2/TRBV6-3	many	TRBD1	TRBJ2-5	TGTGCCAGCGTGAAGGACAGGGTTGAGACCCAGTACTTC	CASVKDRVETQYF
TRBV20-1	many	.	TRBJ1-5	TGCAGTGCTATAAGTGGGGGAGGGGTTTCTCAGCCCCAGCATTTT	CSAISGGGVSQPQHF
TRBV7-9	many	.	TRBJ1-5	TGTGCCAGCAGCCGAGACCTAGGGCCCAATCAGCCCCAGCATTTT	CASSRDLGPNQPQHF
TRBV10-3	.	TRBD2	TRBJ2-7	TGTGCCATCAGTGACGGGACTACCCTCGAGCAGTACTTC	CAISDGTTLEQYF
TRBV18	few	TRBD1	TRBJ1-4	TGTGCCAGCTCACGGGACAGACTCGAAAAACTGTTTTTT	CASSRDRLEKLFF
TRBV6-5	.	TRBD2	TRBJ2-5	TGTGCCAGCAGTTGGCGGGGGGTCACCCGGACCCACCAAGAGACCCAGTACTTC	CASSWRGVTRTHQETQYF
TRBV18	many	.	TRBJ1-2	TGTGCCAGCTCACTCACTCAGGACAGACGCTATGGCTACACCTTC	CASSLTQDRRYGYTF
TRBV12-3/TRBV12-4	many	.	TRBJ2-7	TGTGCCAGCAGTTTAGGGGGGACGAAGGGAGGCTTAGAGCAGTACTTC	CASSLGGTKGGLEQYF
TRBV11-3	few	.	TRBJ1-1	TGTGCCAGCAGCCTCCACCGAGAGTCTGAAGCTTTCTTT	CASSLHRESEAFF
TRBV20-1	.	TRBD2	TRBJ2-1	TGCAGTGCTAGAGATCCGGGAGGCCGCTACAATGAGCAGTTCTTC	CSARDPGGRYNEQFF
TRBV27	many	.	TRBJ2-6	TGTGCCAGCAGTTCGCCGGGACGGACCTCTGGGGCCAACGTCCTGACTTTC	CASSSPGRTSGANVLTF
TRBV10-3	.	.	TRBJ2-1	TGTGCCATCAGTGAGCCCGGCGGTGAGCAGTTCTTC	CAISEPGGEQFF
TRBV5-6	once	.	TRBJ1-6	TGTGCCAGCAGCTACGACTCTAATTCACTCCTCCACTTT	CASSYDSNSLLHF
TRBV6-5	.	.	TRBJ2-7	TGTGCCACCATGGGCGAAAACAATGAGCAGTACTTC	CATMGENNEQYF
TRBV6-2/TRBV6-3	many	.	TRBJ2-7	TGTGCCAGCAGTTACGCGGTAGAGGTTGACTACGAGCAGTACTTC	CASSYAVEVDYEQYF
TRBV20-1	few	TRBD1	TRBJ1-2	TGCAGTGCCCGCCGGGACAGTCAGGGCTACACCTTC	CSARRDSQGYTF
TRBV7-9	many	.	TRBJ1-2	TGTGCCAGCAGCTTAGCAGGGGAACTGGATGGCTACACCTTC	CASSLAGELDGYTF
TRBV9	many	.	TRBJ2-1	TGTGCCAGCAGCGTAGTGGGATCGGGGTTGTCCTACAATGAGCAGTTCTTC	CASSVVGSGLSYNEQFF
TRBV12-3/TRBV12-4	once	.	TRBJ2-5	TGTGTCAGCACCCCGGGGGTGGGACGATCGACCCAGTACTTC	CVSTPGVGRSTQYF
TRBV5-6	many	.	TRBJ2-3	TGTGCCAGCAGCAGTCCTGGGGACCCTAGCACAGATACGCAGTATTTT	CASSSPGDPSTDTQYF
TRBV29-1	many	TRBD2	TRBJ2-1	TGCAGCGTTGAAAAGCGGGGGAGCTACAATGAGCAGTTCTTC	CSVEKRGSYNEQFF
TRBV7-8	.	.	TRBJ1-5	TGTGCCAGCAGCTTAATGGGTACAGGGTCTCAGCCCCAGCATTTT	CASSLMGTGSQPQHF